This TCR beta chain was sequenced for a study of vaccination effects on CD4 cells after COVID-19. Sequenced by immunoSEQ multiplex PCR; TCRdb stores in-frame clones only, minus some. This table holds 40,000 or so clones, under 80% found once. Antigen-specific CD4+ T cells were expanded (with viral peptide pools) by the ViraFEST assay ahead of sequencing. On approximately day 9 of culture, CD4+ T cells were separated out. Sometime from March through December 2020, the person acquired a SARS-CoV-2 infection that PCR confirmed. Half-medium changes using IL-2 medium occurred on days 3 and 7. To note about this clone: Its antigen is undetermined.

The TCR comes from a human donor who had a prior SARS-CoV-2 infection. The source material was CD4+ T cells from PBMCs cultured with a peptide pool, sampled before COVID-19 vaccination.

The CDR3 reads CASAPGVLYGYTF. In DNA form, the CDR3 reads TGTGCCAGCGCTCCGGGGGTGCTCTATGGCTACACCTTC. The chain links TRBV6-5 to TRBJ1-2; D is possibly TRBD1 (5 bases). V was cut by 8 bases and J by 4 bases, with 14 bases left in between. CDR1 and CDR2 (germline): MNHEY, SVGAGI. This CDR3 is 13 amino acids long.